This T cell receptor (beta chain) was sequenced during a study of blood T cell repertoires in COVID-19. Repertoires were generated with immunoSEQ multiplex PCR, while TCRdb's copy carries only in-frame clones and drops some. The sample shows roughly 150,000 clones, around 79% of them seen only once. The trim removed 5 bases at V and 8 bases at J, leaving 6 bases unmatched. Germline CDR1 KGHSH, CDR2 LQKENI. The CDR3 is made up of 14 amino acids. Clinical history as reported by participants underpinned cohort assignment. This clone came up a few times. The material sequenced was PBMCs or T cells enriched from blood (not recorded which). V usage is TRBV18 and J usage is TRBJ1-5; 10 bases are shared with TRBD1. The sequence came from a woman between 65 and 79 years old in a cohort exposed to, infected with or recovered from COVID-19 (not recorded which). The CDR3 sequence: CASSGTGELKPQHF. The CDR3, as DNA: TGTGCCAGCTCAGGGACAGGGGAATTGAAGCCCCAGCATTTT.